This TCR beta chain was sequenced for a study of cytomegalovirus exposure and HLA in healthy donors. The PCR employed 60 Vbeta primers together with 13 Jbeta primers. Repertoires were generated with immunoSEQ multiplex PCR, while TCRdb's copy carries only in-frame clones and drops some. In total, the table holds around 100,000 clones. The CDR3 is 15 amino acids. Trimming left V 4 bases short and J 0 bases short, with 12 bases between. Germline-derived CDR1 and CDR2 are MNHEY and SMNVEV (reference sequence). All donors participated as healthy donors of bone marrow. With regard to this clone: Its antigen remains unidentified.

General study findings and limits: Reports indicated that the classifier achieved high specificity and sensitivity in diagnosing cytomegalovirus status. Sequencing depth across donors, presence/absence analyses assumed, was roughly uniform. Researchers counted some 150 TCR beta chains as cytomegalovirus-associated.

The chain uses TRBV27 and TRBJ1-1, with D perhaps TRBD1 (5 bases). Sequenced input: PBMCs. The receptor was isolated from a man aged 50 or older in good health and CMV-seronegative. The CDR3 DNA follows: TGTGCCAGCAGTTCCCGTTGGGGGGTGAACACTGAAGCTTTCTTT. Its translation: CASSSRWGVNTEAFF.